These T cell receptor beta chains were read from a single sample in a study of response to subunit inactivated influenza vaccine. TCRdb reprocessed the RT-PCR reads via MiXCR and lists one record per CDR3 protein. Of approximately 700,000 distinct CDR3 sequences in the sample, roughly 14% were seen once. The source was PBMCs from blood, collected 14 to 15 days before vaccination. The receptors were gathered from a man aged 50 to 60 who received an inactivated influenza vaccine. The CDR3 runs from the conserved cysteine through the conserved F or W. D genes are given only for firm matches. Clone size is stated in some rows and not others, as once, few, many or a class when expanded.

v_call	d_call	clone_size	j_call	cdr3_aa	cdr3_nt
TRBV29-1	-	many	TRBJ1-1	CSGGLPGTEAFF	TGCAGCGGGGGTCTACCAGGGACGGAAGCTTTCTTT
TRBV10-2	TRBD1	many	TRBJ2-5	CASSESTGTGRQETQYF	TGCGCCAGCAGTGAGTCGACAGGGACAGGGCGGCAGGAGACCCAGTACTTC
TRBV7-9	TRBD1	-	TRBJ2-3	CASSLSTGTESTDTQYF	TGTGCCAGCAGCTTATCAACCGGGACAGAGAGCACAGATACGCAGTATTTT
TRBV10-3	-	-	TRBJ2-5	CAISESQGETQYF	TGTGCCATCAGTGAGAGCCAGGGGGAGACCCAGTACTTC
TRBV19	TRBD2	few	TRBJ2-5	CASSFSPGLAGRETQYF	TGTGCCAGTAGTTTCTCACCGGGACTAGCGGGAAGAGAGACCCAGTACTTC
TRBV4-1	-	few	TRBJ2-7	CASSQDGGYYEQYF	TGCGCCAGCAGCCAAGACGGGGGTTACTACGAGCAGTACTTC
TRBV27	TRBD1	few	TRBJ1-1	CASSHMGTAEAFF	TGTGCCAGCAGTCATATGGGGACAGCTGAAGCTTTCTTT
TRBV20-1	-	few	TRBJ2-7	CSAREVGRTYEQYF	TGCAGTGCTAGAGAGGTGGGCCGCACCTACGAGCAGTACTTC
TRBV23-1	TRBD2	-	TRBJ2-5	CASSQSWASGRAFPETQYF	TGCGCCAGCAGTCAATCATGGGCTAGCGGGAGGGCCTTTCCCGAGACCCAGTACTTC
TRBV20-1	TRBD2	-	TRBJ2-7	CSGTSGMRGGEQYF	TGCAGTGGGACTAGCGGGATGAGGGGAGGCGAGCAGTACTTC
TRBV6-6	-	few	TRBJ1-1	CASSYAGFGEAFF	TGTGCCAGCAGTTATGCAGGGTTTGGTGAAGCTTTCTTT
TRBV7-9	-	few	TRBJ2-7	CASSIWPQGSYEQYF	TGTGCCAGCAGTATATGGCCTCAGGGGTCCTACGAGCAGTACTTC
TRBV7-8	-	many	TRBJ2-5	CASSLGLKQETQYF	TGTGCCAGCAGCCTTGGGCTAAAACAAGAGACCCAGTACTTC
TRBV6-2/TRBV6-3	-	-	TRBJ2-5	CASSHGQRGMIQETQYF	TGTGCCAGCAGTCATGGACAGAGGGGAATGATCCAAGAGACCCAGTACTTC
TRBV25-1	-	few	TRBJ2-7	CASSWPPGRRYPPLNYEQYF	TGTGCCAGCAGTTGGCCCCCAGGGCGACGGTACCCTCCTTTGAACTACGAGCAGTACTTC
TRBV7-8	TRBD2	many	TRBJ2-7	CASSQGLAGSGYEQYF	TGTGCCAGCAGCCAGGGACTAGCGGGTAGCGGATACGAGCAGTACTTC
TRBV4-3	-	few	TRBJ1-1	CASSQRGGGTEAFF	TGCGCCAGCAGCCAGAGGGGTGGAGGCACTGAAGCTTTCTTT
TRBV9	TRBD2	-	TRBJ2-7	CASSLSGLATYEQYF	TGTGCCAGCAGCTTATCGGGACTAGCGACCTACGAGCAGTACTTC
TRBV12-3/TRBV12-4	TRBD2	-	TRBJ2-2	CASTMGGTSGSGELFF	TGTGCCAGCACAATGGGTGGGACTAGCGGCTCGGGGGAGCTGTTTTTT
TRBV5-6	TRBD1	-	TRBJ1-1	CASSWGQGLSEAFF	TGTGCCAGCAGCTGGGGACAGGGCCTATCCGAAGCTTTCTTT
TRBV5-5	-	-	TRBJ1-4	CASSLGQGPTNEKLFF	TGTGCCAGCAGCTTGGGGCAGGGGCCAACTAATGAAAAACTGTTTTTT
TRBV4-2	TRBD2	-	TRBJ2-3	CASSQASGGPRDTQYF	TGTGCCAGCAGCCAAGCCAGCGGGGGGCCAAGGGATACGCAGTATTTT
TRBV20-1	-	-	TRBJ2-7	CRGSGSSYEQYF	TGCAGGGGTTCCGGGAGCTCCTACGAGCAGTACTTC
TRBV20-1	-	-	TRBJ2-3	CSADMDWPTDTQYF	TGCAGTGCCGACATGGACTGGCCCACAGATACGCAGTATTTT
TRBV15	-	-	TRBJ2-5	CATSRERALLGETQYF	TGTGCCACCAGCAGAGAGAGGGCCCTGCTTGGGGAGACCCAGTACTTC
TRBV14	-	many	TRBJ1-1	CASSQDVKDLRGLNTEAFF	TGTGCCAGCAGCCAAGATGTTAAAGATTTACGGGGGCTTAACACTGAAGCTTTCTTT
TRBV5-6	-	-	TRBJ2-1	CASIRVDFNEQFF	TGTGCCAGCATCAGGGTAGATTTCAATGAGCAGTTCTTC
TRBV12-3/TRBV12-4	-	many	TRBJ1-3	CASRPRTGNTIYF	TGTGCCAGCAGACCCAGAACTGGAAACACCATATATTTT
TRBV25-1	TRBD2	few	TRBJ2-3	CARIAGTTDTQYF	TGTGCCAGAATAGCGGGGACTACAGATACGCAGTATTTT
TRBV4-3	-	-	TRBJ2-7	CASSLYMGTHEQYF	TGCGCCAGCAGCCTTTATATGGGGACCCACGAGCAGTACTTC
TRBV5-6	TRBD1	-	TRBJ2-2	CASSSTGTLGELFF	TGTGCCAGCAGCTCGACAGGGACGCTCGGGGAGCTGTTTTTT
TRBV25-1	-	many	TRBJ2-7	CASSELSRSYEQYF	TGTGCCAGCAGTGAATTGTCCAGGTCCTACGAGCAGTACTTC
TRBV12-3/TRBV12-4	-	many	TRBJ2-3	CASSPTTTDTQYF	TGTGCCAGCAGTCCCACAACCACAGATACGCAGTATTTT
TRBV6-2/TRBV6-3	-	few	TRBJ1-2	CASSYSTAGFYGYTF	TGTGCCAGCAGTTACTCGACGGCAGGTTTCTATGGCTACACCTTC
TRBV10-3	TRBD1	-	TRBJ2-7	CAIRDRDPYEQYF	TGTGCCATCCGGGACAGGGATCCCTACGAGCAGTACTTC
TRBV20-1	-	few	TRBJ2-5	CSAPAPQKSKTQYF	TGCAGTGCCCCCGCCCCTCAGAAATCTAAGACCCAGTACTTC
TRBV5-1	TRBD1	many	TRBJ1-1	CASRAGTGSGAFF	TGCGCCAGCAGGGCCGGGACAGGGTCCGGAGCTTTCTTT
TRBV6-5	-	-	TRBJ1-1	CASERNTEAFF	TGTGCCAGCGAAAGAAACACTGAAGCTTTCTTT
TRBV7-2	-	-	TRBJ2-1	CASSLDEMRFNEQFF	TGTGCCAGCAGCTTAGATGAAATGAGGTTCAATGAGCAGTTCTTC